The next 27 T cell receptor beta chains were all read from a single sample in a study of regulatory T cells in long-lasting Graves disease. Specified time point: newly diagnosed GD, antithyroid drugs for less than 3 months. PBMCs provided the RNA from which the TCR library was made. Libraries of TCR beta came from iRepertoire HTBI primers plus Arm-PCR of CDR3 regions. TCRdb analysed the multiplex PCR reads with MiXCR anew, one entry per CDR3 protein. Of approximately 360,000 distinct CDR3 sequences listed, approximately 12% were seen once; the top ten hold under 20%. The same data also went into a second study, on T cells in Graves' hyperthyroidism and ophthalmopathy.

The sample was peripheral blood mononuclear cells (PBMCs), taken at new diagnosis, from a patient treated with antithyroid drugs. Receptors were obtained from a young woman with Graves disease.

This clonotype was detected many times. The rearrangement uses TRBV7-8 and TRBJ2-2; D ambiguous. The CDR3 sequence is 11 residues long. V lost 5 bases, J lost 4 bases, and 2 bases lay in between. Germline V CDR1 and CDR2: SGHVS, FQNEAQ. The CDR3 loop is CASSATGELFF. DNA of the CDR3: TGTGCCAGCAGCGCCACCGGGGAGCTGTTTTTT.

This clonotype was detected many times. CDR3 in amino acids: CSASHGTGRQETQYF. The CDR3 nucleotides are TGCAGTGCTAGCCACGGGACAGGGAGGCAAGAGACCCAGTACTTC. The chain links TRBV20-1 to TRBJ2-5; 9 bases agree with TRBD1. The V gene's germline CDR1 is DFQATT and CDR2 SNEGSKA (reference sequence). V lost 3 bases, J lost 2 bases, and 7 bases stayed unmatched. There are 15 residues in the CDR3.

The rearrangement joins TRBV6-1 to TRBJ1-1, with a weak D call TRBD1 (5 bases). V was shortened by 7 bases and J by 6 bases, with 9 bases between the two germline ends. CDR3 size: 11 residues. The V gene's germline CDR1 is MNHNS and CDR2 SASEGT. The CDR3 coding sequence is TGTGCCAGCACAGGGTGGGCTGAAGCTTTCTTT. Translated: CASTGWAEAFF.

This clonotype was observed at least ten times. The rearrangement uses TRBV28 and TRBJ2-2; D is unresolved. The CDR3 totals 13 residues. CDR1 and CDR2 from the germline V gene are MDHEN and SYDVKM. V lost 7 bases to trimming and J lost 2 bases, with 8 bases between them. The CDR3 DNA follows: TGTGCCAGCATCATGGGCAACACCGGGGAGCTGTTTTTT. Translating gives CASIMGNTGELFF.

The J gene is TRBJ2-7, the V gene TRBV7-9, with D perhaps matching TRBD2 (6 bases). Germline values: CDR1 SEHNR, CDR2 FQNEAQ (reference sequence). V was trimmed by 3 bases and J by 5 bases, leaving 11 bases between them. The length of the CDR3 is 13 residues. CDR3 sequence: CASSFAGTDEQYF. CDR3 DNA sequence: TGTGCCAGCAGCTTCGCGGGGACGGACGAGCAGTACTTC.

This clonotype has only a few counts. J is TRBJ1-2 and V is TRBV5-1; D unclear. V was clipped by 0 bases and J by 8 bases, with 11 bases between them. This CDR3 comprises 13 residues. Germline V CDR1 and CDR2: SGHRS, YFSETQ. CDR3 DNA: TGCGCCAGCAGCTTGGCCTCCCCTGGCGGCTACACCTTC. It translates to CASSLASPGGYTF.

This clonotype was counted ten times or more. The gene calls are TRBV27 and TRBJ2-7; D remains ambiguous. Germline CDR1 MNHEY, CDR2 SMNVEV (reference sequence). The CDR3 has 13 residues. V lost 2 bases and J lost 4, with 9 bases in between. CDR3 protein: CASSLRSAYEQYF. As DNA, the CDR3 is TGTGCCAGCAGTTTACGAAGTGCTTACGAGCAGTACTTC.

This clonotype came up many times. The chain couples TRBV10-3 to TRBJ1-3, with D uncertain. The CDR3 spans 14 residues. Trimming stripped 2 bases from V and 0 bases from J, with 5 bases between. Germline assignment: CDR1 ENHRY and CDR2 SYGVKD. CDR3 protein: CAISEEFSGNTIYF. The CDR3 nucleotides are TGTGCCATCAGTGAGGAATTCTCTGGAAACACCATATATTTT.

The sample holds many counts of this clonotype. CDR3 nucleotides: TGTGCCAGCAGGACAGCTGCTGAAGCTTTCTTT. Translating gives CASRTAAEAFF. The chain recombines TRBV6-1 with TRBJ1-1; maybe TRBD1 (5 bases). The length of the CDR3 is 11 residues. Per germline, CDR1 MNHNS and CDR2 SASEGT. The ends were cut back, 6 bases at V and 6 bases at J, with 8 bases in the middle.

About this clonotype itself: A far larger clone is just one base off, so this is likely a read error. The chain has TRBV6-2 or TRBV6-3 and TRBJ1-1; D remains unclear. Germline V gene lookup returns CDR1 MNHEY and CDR2 SVGEGT. V lost 5 bases and J lost 6, with 19 bases in between. The CDR3 totals 15 residues. The CDR3 spells CASSETREGVAEAFF. DNA of the CDR3: TGTGCCAGCAGTGAAACGCGTGAGGGAGTGGCTGAAGCTTTCTTT.

The chain recombines TRBV20-1 with TRBJ1-2; a possible D gene is TRBD1 (5 bases). CDR3 length: 13 residues. Trimming pared 0 bases from V and 4 bases from J, leaving 9 bases between. The germline CDR1 and CDR2 sequences are DFQATT and SNEGSKA (reference sequence). The CDR3 sequence: CSARDLGGYGYTF. Here the CDR3 DNA reads TGCAGTGCTAGAGATCTGGGGGGCTATGGCTACACCTTC.

The table lists this clonotype with many counts. The gene calls are TRBV6-2 or TRBV6-3 and TRBJ2-1; 8 bases align to TRBD1. The CDR3 consists of 14 residues. Germline values: CDR1 MNHEY, CDR2 SVGEGT. V was clipped by 2 bases and J by 7 bases; unmatched bases: 4. The CDR3 is CASSYGQGANEQFF. The CDR3 DNA is TGTGCCAGCAGTTACGGGCAGGGGGCGAATGAGCAGTTCTTC.

This clonotype was counted a single time. CDR3 amino acids: CASSLYGGRAEYNEQFF. In DNA form, the CDR3 reads TGTGCCAGCAGTTTATACGGCGGGAGGGCGGAGTACAATGAGCAGTTCTTC. The chain is built from TRBV27 and TRBJ2-1, with 9 bases fitting TRBD2. The CDR3 has 17 amino acids. With 1 base clipped from V and 4 bases from J, the junction kept 8 bases outside the gene matches. The V gene's germline CDR1 is MNHEY and CDR2 SMNVEV (reference sequence).

V gene TRBV19 combines with J gene TRBJ1-4; 10 bases are a match to TRBD1. The CDR3 sequence is 16 residues long. V lost 5 bases, J lost 8 bases, and 11 bases stayed unmatched. CDR1 and CDR2 (germline): LNHDA, SQIVND (reference sequence). CDR3 in amino acids: CASSPPQGQGMEKLFF. CDR3 DNA sequence: TGTGCCAGTAGTCCCCCCCAGGGACAGGGGATGGAAAAACTGTTTTTT.

Ten or more counts support this clonotype. The chain links TRBV6-1 to TRBJ2-1, with 12 bases identical to TRBD2. This CDR3 region has 15 residues. The V and J ends lost 5 bases and 7 bases, in that order; junction bases with no gene match: 6. The germline V gene has CDR1 MNHNS and CDR2 SASEGT. The CDR3 loop is CASSPLAGGANEQFF. The CDR3 DNA reads as TGTGCCAGCAGTCCTCTAGCGGGAGGGGCAAATGAGCAGTTCTTC.

This clonotype was seen ten or more times. This sequence joins TRBV7-6 and TRBJ2-1, with 10 bases lining up with TRBD2. The CDR3 loop spans 16 amino acids. Germline V gene sequence: CDR1 SGHVS, CDR2 FNYEAQ. V trimming: 4 bases; J trimming: 6 bases; junction bases outside the gene matches: 9. CDR3 protein: CASSYTLAGDLNEQFF. In DNA form, the CDR3 reads TGTGCCAGCAGCTACACCCTAGCGGGAGACCTCAATGAGCAGTTCTTC.

The table lists this clonotype with a count of one. The chain has TRBV10-3 and TRBJ1-1; TRBD1 might be the D (6 bases). The V end was cut by 3 bases, the J end by 7 bases, with 15 bases between. The CDR3 contains 14 residues. Per germline, CDR1 ENHRY and CDR2 SYGVKD. CDR3 region: CAISDPQGVGEAFF. The CDR3, as DNA: TGTGCCATCAGTGACCCACAGGGAGTGGGTGAAGCTTTCTTT.

The chain employs TRBV20-1 and TRBJ2-1, with a weak D call TRBD2 (6 bases). CDR3 length equals 15 residues. Germline values: CDR1 DFQATT, CDR2 SNEGSKA (reference sequence). Trimming cost V 2 bases and J 2 bases, with 13 bases left between them. The CDR3 nucleotides read TGCAGTGCTAGACCGCCGCGGGACGCCTACAATGAGCAGTTCTTC. It is translated as CSARPPRDAYNEQFF.

This clonotype was seen ten or more times. V usage is TRBV28 and J usage is TRBJ1-3; TRBD1 might be the D (6 bases). CDR3 length: 16 amino acids. The V end was cut by 5 bases, the J end by 2 bases, with 16 bases between. Germline assignment: CDR1 MDHEN and CDR2 SYDVKM. The CDR3 coding sequence is TGTGCCAGCAGTACGTTGGACAGACACCCTGGAAACACCATATATTTT. As protein: CASSTLDRHPGNTIYF.

This clonotype was seen ten or more times. The chain joins TRBV3-1 to TRBJ1-5; D is ambiguous. Trimming cost V 0 bases and J 7 bases, with 13 bases left between them. Per the germline V gene, CDR1 is LGHDT and CDR2 is YNNKEL (reference sequence). The CDR3 sequence is 15 residues long. For the CDR3, the DNA is TGTGCCAGCAGCCAAGATATCAATGCCGGGCAGCCCCAGCATTTT. It encodes CASSQDINAGQPQHF.

Concerning this clonotype itself: A much more abundant neighbour one base away suggests this may be a read error. The rearrangement joins TRBV6-2 or TRBV6-3 to TRBJ2-2; D call uncertain. CDR3 length: 17 amino acids. Germline assignment: CDR1 MNHEY and CDR2 SVGEGT. This CDR3 is CAGSYSLVAGYTGELFF. CDR3 sequence (DNA): TGTGCCGGCAGTTACTCATTAGTGGCAGGATACACCGGGGAGCTGTTTTTT.

This clonotype was detected ten times or more. V is TRBV20-1 and J is TRBJ1-5; perhaps TRBD1 as D (5 bases). Trimming stripped 6 bases from V and 0 bases from J, with 6 bases between. This CDR3 is 12 amino acids long. Germline CDR1 is DFQATT and CDR2 is SNEGSKA (reference sequence). This CDR3 reads CSAGDSNQPQHF. In DNA form, the CDR3 reads TGCAGTGCAGGGGATAGCAATCAGCCCCAGCATTTT.

This clonotype has a handful of counts. This rearrangement joins TRBV4-1 to TRBJ2-1; D gene unclear. The germline gives CDR1 MGHRA, CDR2 YSYEKL. CDR3 size: 17 residues. V shed 0 bases and J shed 4 bases, with 16 bases lying between them. The CDR3 DNA sequence: TGCGCCAGCAGCCAAGACAGCCCAATGGGTTTTTACAATGAGCAGTTCTTC. Its translation: CASSQDSPMGFYNEQFF.

In its sample, this clonotype was seen many times. The chain is built from TRBV9 and TRBJ2-3, with 8 bases aligning to TRBD1. Unmatched junction bases numbered 10, after V lost 3 bases and J lost 4 bases. The CDR3 covers 16 residues. Germline CDR1 reads SGDLS; CDR2 reads YYNGEE. The DNA of the CDR3 is TGTGCCAGCAGCGCAGGATTAGACAGGGGCCCAGATACGCAGTATTTT. As protein: CASSAGLDRGPDTQYF.

Notes on this clonotype: Compared with germline, one end of the junction differs, possibly owing to a read error. The chain carries TRBV4-1 and TRBJ2-5, with 12 bases matching TRBD1. The CDR3 runs to 18 residues. Per the germline V gene, CDR1 is MGHRA and CDR2 is YSYEKL. The DNA of the CDR3 is TGTGCCAGCAGCACCCGGGACAGGGGGCCTCAAGTCCAAGAGACCCAGTACTTC. Amino acids: CASSTRDRGPQVQETQYF.

Points on this clonotype: A far larger clone is off by one base, so a read error is likely. This rearrangement joins TRBV28 to TRBJ1-1; D might be TRBD1 (6 bases). The CDR3 has 13 residues. The germline V gene has CDR1 MDHEN and CDR2 SYDVKM. This chain's CDR3 is CATRDVGDTGAFF. The DNA for the CDR3 is TGTGCCACCCGAGATGTAGGGGACACTGGAGCTTTCTTT.

There are many counts of this clonotype. V and J are TRBV11-2 and TRBJ2-1, with a tentative D call TRBD1 (6 bases). Looked up from germline, CDR1 is SGHAT and CDR2 is FQNNGV. The CDR3 runs 15 residues. Trimming left V 2 bases short and J 7 bases short, with 15 bases between. The CDR3 nucleotides read TGTGCCAGCAGCTTATTGGTTACAGGGTGGAATGAGCAGTTCTTC. This codes for CASSLLVTGWNEQFF. Filled out from reference TRBV11-2 and TRBJ2-1, the complete variable domain reads EAGVAQSPRYKIIEKRQSVAFWCNPISGHATLYWYQQILGQGPKLLIQFQNNGVVDDSQLPKDRFSAERLKGVDSTLKIQPAKLEDSAVYLCASSLLVTGWNEQFFGPGTRLTVL.